The clone carrying this T cell receptor (beta chain) was seen only once. These data originate in a study of blood T cell repertoires in COVID-19. Study information: Sample material is recorded as cDNA or gDNA derived from T cells, B-cell-depleted T cells, or PBMCs.

V was shortened by 5 bases and J by 0 bases, with 26 bases between the two germline ends. Looked up from germline, CDR1 is SGHVS and CDR2 is FQNEAQ. The CDR3 extends over 20 amino acids. Participants were aged about 18 to 89 years from more than 20 US areas. Recovered status in Cohort 3 required two negative PCRs, clearance, or symptom resolution. As processed by the authors: Cell counts per sample came from amplifying reference gene primers. Generated by immunoSEQ multiplex PCR, the TCRdb table keeps only in-frame clones and is missing some. V, J and clone size derive from that table, while D and trimming were established from the DNA sequence. Seen here are roughly 260,000 clones, approximately 85% observed once, and the top ten hold about 1.9%.

The TCR originated in a woman between 45 and 60 years old who had recovered from COVID-19. The chain joins TRBV7-8 to TRBJ1-5; D call uncertain. The sample was PBMCs or T cells enriched from blood (not recorded which). CDR3 protein: CASSRRGIRETFGSNQPQHF. In DNA form, the CDR3 reads TGTGCCAGCAGCCGCCGGGGTATTCGGGAGACGTTTGGTAGCAATCAGCCCCAGCATTTT.